These 32 T cell receptor beta chains were all obtained from the same sample, sequenced in a study of cytomegalovirus exposure and HLA in healthy donors. 13 Jbeta primers and 60 Vbeta primers were used for the PCR. Profiled with immunoSEQ multiplex PCR; TCRdb holds only in-frame clones, not every one. The sample consists of roughly 170,000 clones, about four fifths of them appearing once. The sample was PBMCs. These receptors were collected from a man between 25 and 39 years old in good health and CMV-seropositive.

V and J are TRBV19 and TRBJ2-5; weak D call: TRBD1 (5 bases). The CDR3 totals 13 residues. The V end lost 4 bases, the J end lost 5 bases, and 11 bases lay between the germline ends. CDR1 and CDR2 from the germline V gene are LNHDA and SQIVND (reference sequence). CDR3 nucleotides: TGTGCCAGTAGTACCGCAGGGTTCGAGACCCAGTACTTC. It yields the protein CASSTAGFETQYF. The full variable domain, its missing parts supplied by reference TRBV19 and TRBJ2-5, is DGGITQSPKYLFRKEGQNVTLSCEQNLNHDAMYWYRQDPGQGLRLIYYSQIVNDFQKGDIAEGYSVSREKKESFPLTVTSAQKNPTAFYLCASSTAGFETQYFGPGTRLLVL.

Remarks on this clone: Compared with germline, one end of the junction differs, possibly owing to a read error. J is TRBJ2-6 and V is TRBV29-1, with D possibly matching TRBD2 (7 bases). The CDR3 covers 13 residues. Germline V gene lookup returns CDR1 SQVTM and CDR2 ANQGSEA. The CDR3 region is CSVGGAGANVLPF. DNA for the CDR3: TGCAGCGTGGGGGGGGCTGGGGCCAACGTCCTGCCTTTC.

On this clone itself: The sample has other DNA sequences that encode this CDR3 too. The chain uses TRBV2 and TRBJ2-1, with D unresolved. Trimming took off 3 bases at V and 0 bases at J, with 9 bases between the two ends. The length of the CDR3 is 15 residues. Germline lookup yields CDR1 SNHLY and CDR2 FYNNEI. The CDR3 coding sequence is TGTGCCAGCAGTGAGCGCGAGAGCTCCTACAATGAGCAGTTCTTC. This gives the protein CASSERESSYNEQFF.

The V and J genes are TRBV11-2 and TRBJ2-1; TRBD2 agrees at 9 bases. CDR1 SGHAT and CDR2 FQNNGV come from the germline V gene. V lost 4 bases to trimming and J lost 9 bases; unmatched junction nucleotides: 4. The CDR3 has 13 amino acids. CDR3 loop: CASSYGTSSEQFF. CDR3 sequence (DNA): TGTGCCAGCAGCTACGGGACTAGCAGTGAGCAGTTCTTC. Combining the CDR3 with reference TRBV11-2 and TRBJ2-1 gives the whole variable domain EAGVAQSPRYKIIEKRQSVAFWCNPISGHATLYWYQQILGQGPKLLIQFQNNGVVDDSQLPKDRFSAERLKGVDSTLKIQPAKLEDSAVYLCASSYGTSSEQFFGPGTRLTVL.

Written as DNA, the CDR3 is TGCAGCGGACTTTACAATGAGCAGTTCTTC. Translating gives CSGLYNEQFF. The chain employs TRBV29-1 and TRBJ2-1; D not certain. The CDR3 has 10 amino acids. Per germline, CDR1 SQVTM and CDR2 ANQGSEA. V lost 7 bases to trimming and J lost 4 bases, with 5 bases between them.

The chain carries TRBV23-1 and TRBJ2-7, with 9 bases aligning to TRBD1. TRBV23-1 is flagged as an ORF with uncertain function. The ends lost 4 bases at V and 0 bases at J; junction bases unmatched: 13. This CDR3 is 18 amino acids long. The CDR3 DNA reads as TGCGCCAGCAGTCGCGGTACGGGACAGGGCCCCAGCTCCTACGAGCAGTACTTC. Residues: CASSRGTGQGPSSYEQYF.

The rearrangement links TRBV5-6 to TRBJ1-3; D is undetermined. The V gene lost 1 base and the J gene lost 0 bases, with 8 bases spanning the gap. Germline CDR1 reads SGHDT; CDR2 reads YYEEEE. The CDR3 sequence is 15 residues long. For the CDR3, the DNA is TGTGCCAGCAGCTTGTTTCCGGTCTCTGGAAACACCATATATTTT. Translated, it gives CASSLFPVSGNTIYF. Looking up the rest from reference TRBV5-6 and TRBJ1-3 gives the full variable domain: DAGVTQSPTHLIKTRGQQVTLRCSPKSGHDTVSWYQQALGQGPQFIFQYYEEEERQRGNFPDRFSGHQFPNYSSELNVNALLLGDSALYLCASSLFPVSGNTIYFGEGSWLTVV.

This chain uses TRBV30 with TRBJ1-2, with D perhaps matching TRBD1 (6 bases). This CDR3 is 13 amino acids long. From germline, CDR1 is GTSNPN and CDR2 SVGIG (reference sequence). Trimming left V 8 bases short and J 4 bases short, with 17 bases between. CDR3 bases: TGTGCCATATATCAGGGGTCGGGCTATGGCTACACCTTC. This encodes CAIYQGSGYGYTF.

The chain uses TRBV6-1 and TRBJ1-6; the match to TRBD1 covers 10 bases. Germline values: CDR1 MNHNS, CDR2 SASEGT. This CDR3 is built from 16 residues. The J segment lost 5 bases and the V segment lost 4 bases, leaving 5 bases of the junction unmatched. The CDR3 DNA reads as TGTGCCAGCAGTGTGTACGGGACAGGGGATAATTCACCCCTCCACTTT. Its translation: CASSVYGTGDNSPLHF.

The chain employs TRBV4-3 and TRBJ2-6, with D possibly matching TRBD2 (7 bases). This CDR3 region has 15 residues. Germline values: CDR1 LGHNA, CDR2 YSLEER. The ends were cut back, 3 bases at V and 9 bases at J, with 15 bases in the middle. CDR3 in amino acids: CASSHSKGGNNVLTF. Written as DNA, the CDR3 is TGCGCCAGCAGCCACTCAAAGGGGGGGAACAACGTCCTGACTTTC.

The V call is TRBV4-3, the J call TRBJ2-1; D is undetermined. The CDR3 runs to 15 residues. V was cut by 4 bases and J by 0 bases, with 10 bases left in between. Per germline, CDR1 LGHNA and CDR2 YSLEER. Written as DNA, the CDR3 is TGCGCCAGCAGCCCTCGTAGTGTCTCCTACAATGAGCAGTTCTTC. Translated, it gives CASSPRSVSYNEQFF.

The chain has TRBV6-7 and TRBJ2-5; D is uncertain. TRBV6-7 is an ORF for which the function is uncertain. The CDR3 sequence is 16 residues long. V lost 3 bases and J lost 4, with 18 bases in between. For the CDR3, the DNA is TGTGCCAGCAGTTATCACGCCCGGCCAGCGACAGAGACCCAGTACTTC. It is translated as CASSYHARPATETQYF.

With regard to this clone: A junction end diverges from the germline sequence, so it may reflect a read error. The genes are TRBV6-5 and TRBJ1-2, with a possible D match to TRBD1 (6 bases). The CDR3 has 15 amino acids. Germline V gives CDR1 MNHEY, CDR2 SVGAGI. The CDR3 here is CASSYSGRGHYGNTF. The CDR3 DNA follows: TGTGCCAGCAGTTACTCTGGCAGGGGACACTATGGCAACACCTTC.

The chain uses TRBV18 and TRBJ2-7; no reliable D call. In germline, CDR1 is KGHSH, CDR2 LQKENI. CDR3 size: 14 residues. The germline V and J ends were trimmed by 6 bases and 1 base, with 13 bases remaining between them. The CDR3 loop reads CASSQEPVSYEQYF. In nucleotides, the CDR3 is TGTGCCAGCTCGCAGGAACCAGTTTCCTACGAGCAGTACTTC.

The chain joins TRBV11-2 to TRBJ2-7, with D perhaps TRBD1 (6 bases). The V gene's germline CDR1 is SGHAT and CDR2 FQNNGV. V gave up 4 bases and J gave up 3 bases, with 13 bases separating them. This CDR3 is built from 14 residues. In nucleotides, the CDR3 is TGTGCCAGCAGCTCCCCGGGACAAATCTACGAGCAGTACTTC. Protein: CASSSPGQIYEQYF.

With respect to this clone: The same CDR3 arises from other DNA sequences in this sample as well. The chain has TRBV7-2 and TRBJ2-2; 8 bases match TRBD2. The CDR3 is 15 amino acids. CDR1 and CDR2 (germline): SGHTA, FQGNSA. After removal of 2 bases from V and 3 bases from J, the junction contained 2 bases not matched to a gene. The CDR3: CASSLYGGDTGELFF. The DNA for the CDR3 is TGTGCCAGCAGCTTATACGGGGGGGACACCGGGGAGCTGTTTTTT.

The chain is built from TRBV6-4 and TRBJ2-3; the D is unclear. This CDR3 has 15 amino acids. V lost 4 bases and J lost 0, with 11 bases in between. Looked up from germline, CDR1 is MRHNA and CDR2 is SNTAGT. The CDR3 reads CASSVGDTSTDTQYF. CDR3 bases: TGTGCCAGCAGTGTGGGCGACACTAGCACAGATACGCAGTATTTT.

The rearrangement uses TRBV4-2 and TRBJ2-5; possibly TRBD2 for D (5 bases). The end of the DNA is better explained by TRBJ2-7, so the J call may be wrong. This CDR3 has 16 residues. Germline assignment: CDR1 LGHNA and CDR2 YNFKEQ. Written as DNA, the CDR3 is TGTGCCAGCAGCCAAGCCCGGACCCTCGCGGGCTACGAGCAGTACTTC. Residues: CASSQARTLAGYEQYF.

The V and J genes are TRBV2 and TRBJ1-4; D not resolved. Germline V gene data show CDR1 as SNHLY and CDR2 as FYNNEI. V lost 8 bases to trimming and J lost 4 bases, with 11 bases between them. The length of the CDR3 is 13 residues. CDR3 bases: TGTGCCAGCTTGGCGGCCGTTAATGAAAAACTGTTTTTT. This sequence encodes CASLAAVNEKLFF.

This clone was detected only once. The chain combines TRBV11-2 with TRBJ2-1; tentatively, D is TRBD1 (6 bases). The CDR3 consists of 15 residues. The V gene's germline CDR1 is SGHAT and CDR2 FQNNGV. The V end lost 5 bases, the J end lost 1 base, and 12 bases lay between the germline ends. The CDR3 sequence is CASSREQGSYNEQFF. The CDR3 bases are TGTGCCAGCAGCCGAGAACAGGGTTCCTACAATGAGCAGTTCTTC.

This chain links TRBV27 with TRBJ2-1; 8 bases line up with TRBD2. After removal of 1 base from V and 1 base from J, the junction contained 3 bases not matched to a gene. This CDR3 has 16 residues. Germline CDR1 is MNHEY and CDR2 is SMNVEV (reference sequence). CDR3 nucleotides: TGTGCCAGCAGTTTATTTAGCGGGGTTTCCTACAATGAGCAGTTCTTC. Translation: CASSLFSGVSYNEQFF.

The chain links TRBV19 to TRBJ1-4; 8 nucleotides align to TRBD1. J gave up 6 bases and V 4 bases, and 7 bases lay outside the gene matches. This CDR3 is 15 amino acids long. The germline CDR1 and CDR2 sequences are LNHDA and SQIVND (reference sequence). This CDR3 reads CASSTTGTGDEKLFF. The CDR3, as DNA: TGTGCCAGTAGTACTACCGGGACAGGAGATGAAAAACTGTTTTTT.

V and J are TRBV2 and TRBJ2-5; tentative D call: TRBD1 (6 bases). Germline V gene data show CDR1 as SNHLY and CDR2 as FYNNEI. The CDR3 is 13 amino acids. The V end was cut by 6 bases, the J end by 2 bases, with 10 bases between. CDR3 protein: CASRGQIQETQYF. As DNA, the CDR3 is TGTGCCAGCAGAGGACAGATTCAAGAGACCCAGTACTTC. The variable domain in full, completed from reference TRBV2 and TRBJ2-5, reads EPEVTQTPSHQVTQMGQEVILRCVPISNHLYFYWYRQILGQKVEFLVSFYNNEISEKSEIFDDQFSVERPDGSNFTLKIRSTKLEDSAMYFCASRGQIQETQYFGPGTRLLVL.

V usage is TRBV7-8 and J usage is TRBJ2-5; D perhaps matches TRBD1 (6 bases). Per the germline V gene, CDR1 is SGHVS and CDR2 is FQNEAQ. Trimming took off 4 bases at V and 1 base at J, with 13 bases between the two ends. The CDR3 is 15 residues long. The CDR3 DNA reads TGTGCCAGCAGCTCACGACAGGCGTTCCAAGAGACCCAGTACTTC. Residues: CASSSRQAFQETQYF.

This chain links TRBV5-1 with TRBJ2-5; the D gene is possibly TRBD2 (6 bases). Germline-derived CDR1 and CDR2 are SGHRS and YFSETQ. V lost 3 bases and J 6 bases, leaving 21 bases between the germline ends. The CDR3 runs 16 residues. In DNA form, the CDR3 reads TGCGCCAGCAGCTCGGGGAAGCGGGTCCATGGGAAGACCCAGTACTTC. Translated, it gives CASSSGKRVHGKTQYF.

V usage is TRBV5-6 and J usage is TRBJ1-1; TRBD1 agrees at 12 bases. CDR3 length equals 16 residues. Germline CDR1 SGHDT, CDR2 YYEEEE. Trimming cost V 0 bases and J 4 bases; bases outside gene matches: 4. CDR3 DNA: TGTGCCAGCAGCTTGGCGCGGGGACAGGGGGCCACTGAAGCTTTCTTT. The encoded protein is CASSLARGQGATEAFF.

The chain is built from TRBV6-4 and TRBJ2-1, with D unclear. This CDR3 has 16 amino acids. V was shortened by 2 bases and J by 0 bases, with 11 bases between the two germline ends. Germline loops: CDR1 MRHNA, CDR2 SNTAGT. This CDR3 reads CASSDLAQSSYNEQFF. CDR3 bases: TGTGCCAGCAGTGACCTGGCACAGAGCTCCTACAATGAGCAGTTCTTC.

The CDR3 sequence is CASSQLGQSNEKLFF. Here the CDR3 DNA reads TGCGCCAGCAGCCAACTGGGACAGTCTAATGAAAAACTGTTTTTT. V gene TRBV4-3 combines with J gene TRBJ1-4; TRBD1 agrees at 7 bases. Germline loops: CDR1 LGHNA, CDR2 YSLEER. The V gene end was trimmed by 2 bases and the J gene end by 3 bases; junction bases not matched to a gene: 3. The CDR3 has 15 amino acids.

The V gene is TRBV7-9, the J gene TRBJ2-3; 7 nucleotides align to TRBD2. Germline lookup yields CDR1 SEHNR and CDR2 FQNEAQ (reference sequence). J lost 1 base, V lost 0 bases, and 1 base had no gene match. The CDR3 is 15 residues long. In nucleotides, the CDR3 is TGTGCCAGCAGCTTAGCGGCGGGAGGCACAGATACGCAGTATTTT. It yields the protein CASSLAAGGTDTQYF.

The chain recombines TRBV21-1 with TRBJ2-5; the D call of TRBD2 is as the table states it, not checked on the DNA. TRBV21-1 is a pseudogene segment. The CDR3 covers 14 residues. The CDR3 region is CASSKLRPQETQYF. The CDR3 nucleotides read TGTGCCAGCAGCAAACTGAGGCCTCAAGAGACCCAGTACTTC.

This chain links TRBV6-6 with TRBJ1-1; D gene ambiguous. The CDR3 spans 15 residues. The V end lost 2 bases, the J end lost 1 base, and 11 bases lay between the germline ends. The germline V gene encodes CDR1 MNHNY and CDR2 SVGAGI (reference sequence). This chain's CDR3 is CASSYRDIWNTEAFF. The DNA of the CDR3 is TGTGCCAGCAGTTACCGGGATATCTGGAACACTGAAGCTTTCTTT.

This sequence joins TRBV15 and TRBJ2-7; 9 positions agree with TRBD2. There are 16 residues in the CDR3. Germline V gene lookup returns CDR1 LNHNV and CDR2 YYDKDF (reference sequence). V shed 0 bases, J shed 10 bases, and the junction held 13 bases outside the gene matches. The CDR3 loop is CATSRDLGASGASQYF. CDR3 DNA sequence: TGTGCCACCAGCAGAGATCTCGGAGCTAGCGGGGCGTCCCAGTACTTC.